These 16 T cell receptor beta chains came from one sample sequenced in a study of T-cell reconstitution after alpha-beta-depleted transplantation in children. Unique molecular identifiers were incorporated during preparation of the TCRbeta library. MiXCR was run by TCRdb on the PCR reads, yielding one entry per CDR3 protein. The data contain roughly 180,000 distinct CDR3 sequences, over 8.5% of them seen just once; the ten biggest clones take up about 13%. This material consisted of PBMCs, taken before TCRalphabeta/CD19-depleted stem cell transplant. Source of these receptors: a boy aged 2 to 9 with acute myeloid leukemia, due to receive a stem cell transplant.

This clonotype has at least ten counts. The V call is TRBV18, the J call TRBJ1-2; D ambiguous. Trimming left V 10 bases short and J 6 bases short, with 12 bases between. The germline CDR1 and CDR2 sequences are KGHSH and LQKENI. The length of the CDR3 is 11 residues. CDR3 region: CAIKWRDGYTF. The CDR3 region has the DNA TGTGCCATTAAATGGAGGGATGGCTACACCTTC.

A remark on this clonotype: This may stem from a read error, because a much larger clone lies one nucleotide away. CDR3 in amino acids: CSVVDLRRTDTQYF. The CDR3 region has the DNA TGCAGCGTTGTAGACCTTAGGAGGACAGATACGCAGTATTTT. V usage is TRBV29-1 and J usage is TRBJ2-3, with D tentatively TRBD2 (5 bases). V lost 4 bases, J lost 3 bases, and 14 bases lay in between. The CDR3 contains 14 residues. CDR1 and CDR2 from the germline V gene are SQVTM and ANQGSEA.

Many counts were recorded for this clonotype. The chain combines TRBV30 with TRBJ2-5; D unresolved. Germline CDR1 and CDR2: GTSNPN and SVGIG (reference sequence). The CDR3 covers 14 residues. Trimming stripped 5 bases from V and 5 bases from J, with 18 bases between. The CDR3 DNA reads TGTGCCTGGGCTTCCCCATGGCATTTGGAGACCCAGTACTTC. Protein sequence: CAWASPWHLETQYF.

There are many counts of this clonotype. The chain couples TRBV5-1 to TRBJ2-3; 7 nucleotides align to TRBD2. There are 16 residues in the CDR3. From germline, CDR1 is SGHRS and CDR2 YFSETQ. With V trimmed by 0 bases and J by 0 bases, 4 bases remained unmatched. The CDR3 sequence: CASSLGLAESTDTQYF. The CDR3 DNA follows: TGCGCCAGCAGCTTGGGGCTAGCGGAAAGCACAGATACGCAGTATTTT.

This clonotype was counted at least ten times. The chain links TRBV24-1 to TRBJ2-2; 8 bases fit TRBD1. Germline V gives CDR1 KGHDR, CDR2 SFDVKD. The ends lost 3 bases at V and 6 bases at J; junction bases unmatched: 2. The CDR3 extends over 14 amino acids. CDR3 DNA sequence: TGTGCCACCAGTGATACCAGGGGGCCCGGGGAGCTGTTTTTT. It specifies CATSDTRGPGELFF.

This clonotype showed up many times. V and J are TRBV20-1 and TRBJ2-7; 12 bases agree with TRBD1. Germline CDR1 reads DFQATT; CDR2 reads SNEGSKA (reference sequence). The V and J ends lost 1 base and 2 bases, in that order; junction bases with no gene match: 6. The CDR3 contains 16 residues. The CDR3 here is CSARAPGQGAPYEQYF. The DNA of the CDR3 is TGCAGTGCTAGAGCACCGGGACAGGGGGCTCCCTACGAGCAGTACTTC.

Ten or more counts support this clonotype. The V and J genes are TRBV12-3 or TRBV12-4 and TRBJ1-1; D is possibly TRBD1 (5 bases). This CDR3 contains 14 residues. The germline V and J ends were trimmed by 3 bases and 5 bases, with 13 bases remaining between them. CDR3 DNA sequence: TGTGCCAGCAGTTTCTGGGGCACGGAGACTGAAGCTTTCTTT. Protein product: CASSFWGTETEAFF.

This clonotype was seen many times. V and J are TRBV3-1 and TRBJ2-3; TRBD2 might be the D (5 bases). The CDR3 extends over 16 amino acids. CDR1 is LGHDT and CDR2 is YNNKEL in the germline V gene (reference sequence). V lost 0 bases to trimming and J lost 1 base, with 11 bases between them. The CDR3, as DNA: TGTGCCAGCAGCCAAGATAGTCTAGCTGGCACAGATACGCAGTATTTT. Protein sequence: CASSQDSLAGTDTQYF.

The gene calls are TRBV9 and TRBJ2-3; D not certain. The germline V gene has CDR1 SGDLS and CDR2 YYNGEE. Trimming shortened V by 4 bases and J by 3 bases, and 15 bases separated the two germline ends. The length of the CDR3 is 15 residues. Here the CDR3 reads CASSPRRFGTDTQYF. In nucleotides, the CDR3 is TGTGCCAGCAGCCCCCGACGGTTCGGTACAGATACGCAGTATTTT.

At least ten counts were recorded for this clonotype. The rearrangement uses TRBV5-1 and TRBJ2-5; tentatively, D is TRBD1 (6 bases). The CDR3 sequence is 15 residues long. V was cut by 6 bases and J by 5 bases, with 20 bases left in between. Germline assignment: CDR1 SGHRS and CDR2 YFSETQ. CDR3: CASNPTTGRGETQYF. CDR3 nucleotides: TGCGCCAGCAATCCTACCACAGGGAGAGGGGAGACCCAGTACTTC.

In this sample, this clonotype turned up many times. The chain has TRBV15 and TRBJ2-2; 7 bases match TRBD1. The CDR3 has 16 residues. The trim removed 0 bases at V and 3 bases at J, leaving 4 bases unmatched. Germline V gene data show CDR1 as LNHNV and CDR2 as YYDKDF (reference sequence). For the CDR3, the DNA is TGTGCCACCAGCAGAGAGGGGACAGACCACACCGGGGAGCTGTTTTTT. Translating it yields CATSREGTDHTGELFF.

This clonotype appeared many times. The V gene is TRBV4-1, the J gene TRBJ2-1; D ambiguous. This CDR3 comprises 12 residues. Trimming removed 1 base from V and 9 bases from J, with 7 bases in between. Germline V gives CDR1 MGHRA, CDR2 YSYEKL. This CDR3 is CASSQVMGEQFF. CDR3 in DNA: TGCGCCAGCAGCCAAGTTATGGGTGAGCAGTTCTTC.

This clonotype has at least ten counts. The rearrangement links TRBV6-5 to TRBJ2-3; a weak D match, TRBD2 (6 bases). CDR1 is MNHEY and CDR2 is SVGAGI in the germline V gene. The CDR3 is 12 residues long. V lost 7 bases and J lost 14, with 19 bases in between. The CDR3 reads CASTTVGGETYF. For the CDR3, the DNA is TGTGCCAGCACCACGGTCGGCGGGGAGACGTATTTT.

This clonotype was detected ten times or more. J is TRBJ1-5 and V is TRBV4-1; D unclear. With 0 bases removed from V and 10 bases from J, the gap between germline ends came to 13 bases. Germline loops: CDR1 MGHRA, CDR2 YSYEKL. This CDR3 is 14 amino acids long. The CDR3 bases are TGCGCCAGCAGCCAAGAGCCCAGGTACATCCCCCAGCATTTT. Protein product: CASSQEPRYIPQHF.

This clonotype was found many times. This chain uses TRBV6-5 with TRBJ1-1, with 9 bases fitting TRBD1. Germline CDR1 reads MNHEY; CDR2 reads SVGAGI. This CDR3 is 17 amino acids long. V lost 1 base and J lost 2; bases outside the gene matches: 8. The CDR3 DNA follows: TGTGCCAGCAGTTACTTCTGGACAGGGGATTACAACACTGAAGCTTTCTTT. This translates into CASSYFWTGDYNTEAFF.

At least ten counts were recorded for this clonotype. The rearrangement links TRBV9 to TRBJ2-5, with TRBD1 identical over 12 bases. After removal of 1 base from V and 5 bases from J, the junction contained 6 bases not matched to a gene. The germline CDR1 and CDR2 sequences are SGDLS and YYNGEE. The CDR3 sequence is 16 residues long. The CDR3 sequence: CASSVKGQGAEETQYF. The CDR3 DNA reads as TGTGCCAGCAGCGTAAAGGGACAGGGGGCCGAGGAGACCCAGTACTTC.